This TCR beta chain was identified in a study of cytomegalovirus exposure and HLA in healthy donors. Study outcomes and limitations: The study carried out a later analysis of TCR beta sequences. It associated some 17,000 of them with specific HLA alleles at a false discovery rate of 0.05. Certain indistinguishable V segments, among them TRBV6-2 and TRBV6-3, were excluded. For presence/absence analyses, sequencing depth was assumed to be roughly uniform across donors. Previous analysis showed most TCR beta V segments were productive about 90% or about 30% of the time.

Germline V gives CDR1 MNHNY, CDR2 SVGAGI (reference sequence). The CDR3 loop spans 16 amino acids. V lost 7 bases to trimming and J lost 6 bases, with 22 bases between them. A word on this clone: Its specificity is not known.

The PCR made use of 60 Vbeta and 13 Jbeta primers. Libraries were prepared by immunoSEQ multiplex PCR; TCRdb keeps only in-frame clonotypes and omits some of them. The sample comprises approximately 160,000 clones, about three quarters of which are singletons, and about 2.6% rests with the top ten. Sequences were obtained from PBMCs. This TCR came from a woman aged 35 to 49 in good health and CMV-seropositive. The rearrangement joins TRBV6-6 to TRBJ1-5; tentative D call: TRBD1 (6 bases). CDR3 amino acids: CASTNLGGGKGQPQHF. In DNA form, the CDR3 reads TGTGCCAGCACAAACCTAGGGGGGGGGAAGGGTCAGCCCCAGCATTTT.